The sequence of this TCR beta chain was determined in a study of spatial heterogeneity in lung cancer. Details on this clonotype: Its antigen remains unknown.

Described time point: sample taken at primary tumor resection. TCRdb re-derived calls from the 5' RACE reads in MiXCR, one entry per CDR3 protein. The data contain thousands of distinct CDR3 sequences, around 15% of them singletons. Study results and limitations: Tumoral mutation counts were tracked by counts of expanded intratumoral alpha and beta TCRs.

This clonotype was obtained from a male donor with early-stage non-small cell lung cancer. The sample in question was lung tumor tissue, obtained at surgery.

CDR3: CASSSGQGFTDTQYF. CDR3 DNA sequence: TGTGCCAGCAGTTCTGGACAGGGCTTCACAGATACGCAGTATTTT. The chain couples TRBV12-3 or TRBV12-4 to TRBJ2-3; 8 nucleotides line up with TRBD1. V shed 4 bases, J shed 2 bases, and the junction held 5 bases outside the gene matches. This CDR3 comprises 15 residues.